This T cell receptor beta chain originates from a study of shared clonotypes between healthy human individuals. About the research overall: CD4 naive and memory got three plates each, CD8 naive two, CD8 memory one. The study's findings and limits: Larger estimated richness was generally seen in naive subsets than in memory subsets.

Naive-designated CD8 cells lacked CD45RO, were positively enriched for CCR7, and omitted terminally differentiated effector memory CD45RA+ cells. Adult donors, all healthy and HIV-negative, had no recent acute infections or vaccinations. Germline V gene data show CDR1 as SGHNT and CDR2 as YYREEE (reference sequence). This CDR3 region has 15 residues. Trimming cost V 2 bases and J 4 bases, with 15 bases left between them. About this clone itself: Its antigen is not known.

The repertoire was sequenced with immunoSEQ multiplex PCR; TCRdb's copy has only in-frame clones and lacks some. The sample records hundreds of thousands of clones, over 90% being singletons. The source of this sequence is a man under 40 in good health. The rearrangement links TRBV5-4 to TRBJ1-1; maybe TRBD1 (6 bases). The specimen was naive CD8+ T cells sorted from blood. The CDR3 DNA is TGTGCCAGCAGCTTTAGGGGGGGCGTAGGCACTGAAGCTTTCTTT. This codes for CASSFRGGVGTEAFF. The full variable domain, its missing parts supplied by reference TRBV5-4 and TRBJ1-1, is ETGVTQSPTHLIKTRGQQVTLRCSSQSGHNTVSWYQQALGQGPQFIFQYYREEENGRGNFPPRFSGLQFPNYSSELNVNALELDDSALYLCASSFRGGVGTEAFFGQGTRLTVV.